The 6 T cell receptor beta chains below come from one sample, sequenced in a study of human T cells and chemical hapten exposure. TCRdb itself ran the RACE reads through MiXCR, one entry per CDR3 protein. The sample records approximately 370,000 distinct CDR3 sequences, 4.5% to 5.5% being singletons. Regarding time point: pre-sensitization, week 0. Specified treatment: therapeutic diphenylcyclopropenone sensitization with weekly scalp DPC. The material sequenced was whole blood, taken in connection with sensitization to the hapten diphenylcyclopropenone (DPC). These receptors were obtained from a woman in her late teens or twenties with alopecia areata. Some clones in this sample may be carry-over from other donors' samples.

The sample holds a few counts of this clonotype. The chain has TRBV7-9 and TRBJ1-1; no reliable D call. The V and J ends lost 6 bases and 1 base respectively, with 12 bases between them. Germline CDR1 SEHNR, CDR2 FQNEAQ (reference sequence). The CDR3 is 14 residues long. CDR3 sequence reads: CASSRRSENTEAFF. For the CDR3, the DNA is TGTGCCAGCAGTCGAAGATCAGAGAACACTGAAGCTTTCTTT.

Worth noting for this clonotype: A junction boundary mismatches the germline segment, possibly from a read error. This chain uses TRBV6-5 with TRBJ2-1; D not certain. Germline assignment: CDR1 MNHEY and CDR2 SVGAGI. The CDR3 consists of 16 residues. The CDR3 loop reads CASRYSWASSYNEQFF. The CDR3 DNA reads as TGTGCCAGCAGGTACTCCTGGGCAAGCTCCTACAATGAGCAGTTCTTC.

This clonotype was counted ten times or more. The chain couples TRBV7-2 to TRBJ2-5, with a possible D match to TRBD2 (5 bases). Germline lookup yields CDR1 SGHTA and CDR2 FQGNSA. Trimming cost V 8 bases and J 1 base, with 11 bases left between them. The CDR3 is 13 amino acids. The CDR3 nucleotides read TGTGCCAGCCGACGGGGTCTCCAAGAGACCCAGTACTTC. Its protein is CASRRGLQETQYF.

This clonotype has just a few counts. This chain links TRBV7-2 with TRBJ2-1; TRBD1 matches 7 bases. The CDR3 is 18 amino acids. Germline CDR1 SGHTA, CDR2 FQGNSA. Germline trimming cut 0 bases from V and 6 bases from J; bases unmatched to any gene: 14. DNA for the CDR3: TGTGCCAGCAGCTTAGCCCTAAGGACAGGAGCTTTAAGCAATGAGCAGTTCTTC. This codes for CASSLALRTGALSNEQFF.

CDR3 protein: CASKPLGRANYGYTF. In DNA form, the CDR3 reads TGTGCCAGCAAGCCTTTGGGGAGGGCTAACTATGGCTACACCTTC. This chain connects TRBV25-1 to TRBJ1-2, with D uncertain. Trimming cost V 7 bases and J 0 bases, with 15 bases left between them. Germline V gene sequence: CDR1 MGHDK, CDR2 SYGVNS. This CDR3 spans 15 amino acids.

The chain joins TRBV7-2 to TRBJ1-5; TRBD1 is a possible D gene (6 bases). Trimming shortened V by 5 bases and J by 9 bases, and 17 bases separated the two germline ends. The CDR3 runs to 14 residues. Germline V gene data show CDR1 as SGHTA and CDR2 as FQGNSA. CDR3 bases: TGTGCCAGCAGCCCTTTGGCGGGGGCCGGGCCCCAGCATTTT. Amino acid sequence: CASSPLAGAGPQHF.